A selection of T cell receptor beta chains follows, all from one sample in a study of T cells in Graves' hyperthyroidism and ophthalmopathy. MiXCR, run by TCRdb on the multiplex PCR reads, gives a single entry per CDR3 protein. The data show about 180,000 distinct CDR3 sequences, 15% to 20% seen once. The sequenced sample consisted of blood. The receptors come from a woman aged 50 to 60 with Graves' hyperthyroidism. Both conserved end residues are part of each CDR3. The order of the fields is J gene, D gene, clone size, V gene, CDR3 DNA, CDR3 protein. D genes are given only for firm matches. Clone size is shown for a subset of rows, as once, few, many or a class of expanded clone.

>TRBJ2-2|TRBD1|many|TRBV19
TGTGCCAGTAGCCAGGGACAGGGGGCGGTGGCCGGGGAGCTGTTTTTT
CASSQGQGAVAGELFF
>TRBJ2-4|TRBD2|many|TRBV2
TGTGCCAGCAGTGAGGGGATAGCGGGGGGCAGAGCCAAAAACATTCAGTACTTC
CASSEGIAGGRAKNIQYF
>TRBJ1-2|TRBD1|many|TRBV20-1
TGCAGTGCTAGTGGGCGGGCCCAGGGGGACTATGGCTACACCTTC
CSASGRAQGDYGYTF
>TRBJ2-7|TRBD2|many|TRBV12-5
TGTGCTAGTGGTTTGGTACCGGGGGGGAGGTCGTACGAGCAGTACTTC
CASGLVPGGRSYEQYF
>TRBJ1-2|NA|many|TRBV27
TGTGCCAGCAGTTTATCGGCAGGGTACTATGGCTACACCTTC
CASSLSAGYYGYTF
>TRBJ2-5|NA|many|TRBV7-9
TGTGCCAGCAGCTGGGAGGAAGAGACCCAGTACTTC
CASSWEEETQYF
>TRBJ2-7|NA|NA|TRBV20-1
TGCAGTGCTAGAGTCAGTTTATTGGTCGACGAGCAGTACTTC
CSARVSLLVDEQYF
>TRBJ2-7|NA|many|TRBV19
TGTGCCAGTAGTATAGGAGGAGCAGATAATACCTACGAGCAGTACTTC
CASSIGGADNTYEQYF
>TRBJ1-5|NA|NA|TRBV28
TGTGCCAGCAGTCGACATATTAGCGACGGTTCGCAGCCCCAGCATTTT
CASSRHISDGSQPQHF
>TRBJ2-7|NA|NA|TRBV6-1
TGTGCCAGCAGGCCAATTCAGGGGAACCCCTACGAGCAGTACTTC
CASRPIQGNPYEQYF
>TRBJ1-1|NA|many|TRBV20-1
TGCAGTGCTCCCCGGGGACGTGTGAACACTGAAGCTTTCTTT
CSAPRGRVNTEAFF
>TRBJ1-2|NA|many|TRBV11-1
TGTGCCAGCAGCTTGACCGGGAGCGGCTATGGCTACACCTTC
CASSLTGSGYGYTF
>TRBJ1-1|NA|many|TRBV18
TGTGCCAGCTCACCACTCCCGGGACCCACGAACACTGAAGCTTTCTTT
CASSPLPGPTNTEAFF
>TRBJ1-1|NA|many|TRBV12-3/TRBV12-4
TGTGCCAGCAGCCCTAGTGCTATGAACACTGAAGCTTTCTTT
CASSPSAMNTEAFF
>TRBJ1-2|TRBD1|many|TRBV7-9
TGTGCCAGCAGCTTAACAGGGGCCCGAGGGTCCTATGGCTACACCTTC
CASSLTGARGSYGYTF